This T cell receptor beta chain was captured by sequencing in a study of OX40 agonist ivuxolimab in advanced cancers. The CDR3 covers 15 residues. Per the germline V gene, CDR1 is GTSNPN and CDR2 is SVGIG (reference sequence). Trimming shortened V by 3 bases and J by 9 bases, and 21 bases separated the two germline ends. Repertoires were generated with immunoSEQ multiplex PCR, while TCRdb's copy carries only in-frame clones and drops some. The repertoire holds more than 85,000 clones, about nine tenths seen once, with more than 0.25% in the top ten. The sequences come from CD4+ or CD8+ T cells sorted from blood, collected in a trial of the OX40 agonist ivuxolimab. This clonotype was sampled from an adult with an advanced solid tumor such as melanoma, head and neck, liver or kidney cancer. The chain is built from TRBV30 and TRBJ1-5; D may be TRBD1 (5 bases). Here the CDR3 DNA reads TGTGCCTGGAGAAAAAAGGGGCAGGCGAAGGGGCCCCAGCATTTT. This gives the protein CAWRKKGQAKGPQHF.